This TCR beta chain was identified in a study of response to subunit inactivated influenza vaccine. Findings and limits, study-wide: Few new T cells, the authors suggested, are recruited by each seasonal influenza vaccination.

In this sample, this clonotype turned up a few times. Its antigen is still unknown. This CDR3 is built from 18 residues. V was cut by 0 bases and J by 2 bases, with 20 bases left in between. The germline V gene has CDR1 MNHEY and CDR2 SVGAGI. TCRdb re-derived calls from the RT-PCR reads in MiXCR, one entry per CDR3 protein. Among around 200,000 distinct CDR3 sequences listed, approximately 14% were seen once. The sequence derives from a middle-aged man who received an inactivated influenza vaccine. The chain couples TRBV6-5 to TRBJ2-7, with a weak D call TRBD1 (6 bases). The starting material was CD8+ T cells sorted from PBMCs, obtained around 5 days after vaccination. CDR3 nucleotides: TGTGCCAGCAGTTACTCGATACAGATCCAGGGGATGCCCTACGAGCAGTACTTC. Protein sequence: CASSYSIQIQGMPYEQYF.